One and the same sample provided the 28 T cell receptor beta chains below, sequenced in a study of blood T cell repertoires in COVID-19. This table comes from immunoSEQ multiplex PCR, and its TCRdb copy is limited to in-frame clones, with some not included. Among approximately 130,000 clones listed, 75% to 90% were seen once. The source material was PBMCs or T cells enriched from blood (not recorded which). The receptors come from a woman between 45 and 60 years old who had recovered from COVID-19.

V gene TRBV6-5 combines with J gene TRBJ1-6, with 11 bases fitting TRBD1. V gave up 0 bases and J gave up 7 bases; unmatched junction bases: 2. The germline gives CDR1 MNHEY, CDR2 SVGAGI. CDR3 length: 16 residues. The CDR3 DNA reads TGTGCCAGCAGTTACTCAGGACAGGGGGCAAATTCACCCCTCCACTTT. As protein: CASSYSGQGANSPLHF.

V is TRBV19 and J is TRBJ2-3; D uncertain. Germline V CDR1 and CDR2: LNHDA, SQIVND (reference sequence). The V end was cut by 5 bases, the J end by 0 bases, with 9 bases between. The CDR3 spans 14 residues. The CDR3 protein is CASSLQTSTDTQYF. CDR3 nucleotide sequence: TGTGCCAGTAGTCTCCAGACTAGCACAGATACGCAGTATTTT.

The chain carries TRBV5-8 and TRBJ2-7, with 11 nucleotides matching TRBD1. With 2 bases clipped from V and 6 bases from J, the junction kept 4 bases outside the gene matches. The CDR3 is 14 residues long. From germline, CDR1 is SGHTS and CDR2 YDEGEE. Here the CDR3 reads CASSFLGTGGEQYF. The CDR3 DNA reads TGTGCCAGCAGCTTTTTAGGGACAGGGGGCGAGCAGTACTTC.

CDR3 nucleotides: TGTGCCAGCAGCGTAGAAGTGCAGGGGATGGGAGATACGCAGTATTTT. It yields the protein CASSVEVQGMGDTQYF. V usage is TRBV9 and J usage is TRBJ2-3, with TRBD1 as a possible D gene (6 bases). Germline V lookup: CDR1 SGDLS, CDR2 YYNGEE. The ends were cut back, 0 bases at V and 5 bases at J, with 16 bases in the middle. The CDR3 extends over 16 amino acids. The full variable domain, with the rest looked up from reference TRBV9 and TRBJ2-3, is DSGVTQTPKHLITATGQRVTLRCSPRSGDLSVYWYQQSLDQGLQFLIQYYNGEERAKGNILERFSAQQFPDLHSELNLSSLELGDSALYFCASSVEVQGMGDTQYFGPGTRLTVL.

The rearrangement links TRBV10-1 to TRBJ1-6, with a weak D call TRBD1 (5 bases). Germline CDR1 reads WNHNN; CDR2 reads SYGVQD (reference sequence). This CDR3 has 17 amino acids. V was shortened by 6 bases and J by 3 bases, with 18 bases between the two germline ends. The CDR3 bases are TGCGCCAGCAGACCCAGGGACTACTACCTCTATAATTCACCCCTCCACTTT. Its translation is CASRPRDYYLYNSPLHF.

This chain joins TRBV28 and TRBJ1-1; the D is unclear. Trimming took off 5 bases at V and 4 bases at J, with 14 bases between the two ends. The CDR3 consists of 14 residues. Germline V lookup: CDR1 MDHEN, CDR2 SYDVKM. CDR3 DNA: TGTGCCAGCAGTCCTCCACTACCCTCCACTGAAGCTTTCTTT. Translating gives CASSPPLPSTEAFF.

The rearrangement uses TRBV28 and TRBJ1-2, with 7 bases fitting TRBD1. Trimming cost V 6 bases and J 6 bases; bases outside gene matches: 7. Germline assignment: CDR1 MDHEN and CDR2 SYDVKM. The CDR3 is 13 amino acids. The CDR3 nucleotides are TGTGCCAGCAGCCTGCCAGGGGGGAATGGCTACACCTTC. As protein: CASSLPGGNGYTF.

The chain uses TRBV6-5 and TRBJ2-1; 10 bases map to TRBD1. CDR1 and CDR2 from the germline V gene are MNHEY and SVGAGI. This CDR3 contains 15 residues. The junction had 8 bases not matched to a gene; V was cut back by 5 bases and J by 7 bases. CDR3 nucleotide sequence: TGTGCCAGCAGTATGACAGGGGGCGTTTGGAATGAGCAGTTCTTC. As protein: CASSMTGGVWNEQFF.

V usage is TRBV5-4 and J usage is TRBJ1-5; 7 bases match TRBD1. Looked up from germline, CDR1 is SGHNT and CDR2 is YYREEE (reference sequence). With 0 bases clipped from V and 6 bases from J, the junction kept 6 bases outside the gene matches. The CDR3 totals 15 residues. The CDR3 reads CASSLGQGVGQPQHF. CDR3 in DNA: TGTGCCAGCAGCTTGGGACAGGGAGTTGGTCAGCCCCAGCATTTT.

The J gene is TRBJ2-2, the V gene TRBV6-2 or TRBV6-3; perhaps TRBD2 as D (6 bases). This CDR3 is built from 15 residues. V was trimmed by 5 bases and J by 2 bases, leaving 12 bases between them. In germline, CDR1 is MNHEY, CDR2 SVGEGT. CDR3 coding DNA: TGTGCCAGCAGTAAGACTAGGGGAAACACCGGGGAGCTGTTTTTT. This encodes CASSKTRGNTGELFF.

The chain couples TRBV10-2 to TRBJ2-5; TRBD2 aligns across 7 bases. With V trimmed by 0 bases and J by 5 bases, 3 bases remained unmatched. The V gene's germline CDR1 is WSHSY and CDR2 SAAADI. CDR3 size: 14 residues. Here the CDR3 reads CASSESPGGETQYF. The CDR3 DNA reads as TGCGCCAGCAGTGAGTCCCCGGGAGGCGAGACCCAGTACTTC.

This clone has just one count. The chain has TRBV30 and TRBJ1-3, with D maybe TRBD1 (5 bases). Trimming stripped 3 bases from V and 0 bases from J, with 12 bases between. Germline-derived CDR1 and CDR2 are GTSNPN and SVGIG (reference sequence). The CDR3 runs to 15 residues. CDR3 DNA: TGTGCCTGGAGCACCTCCGGGGGCTCTGGAAACACCATATATTTT. It specifies CAWSTSGGSGNTIYF.

This clone has only a few counts. The gene calls are TRBV12-3 or TRBV12-4 and TRBJ2-7; tentatively, D is TRBD2 (6 bases). CDR3 length: 12 amino acids. V was cut by 5 bases and J by 7 bases, with 12 bases left in between. CDR3 amino acids: CASSPGLPEQYF. As DNA, the CDR3 is TGTGCCAGCAGTCCGGGACTGCCAGAGCAGTACTTC.

The genes are TRBV4-1 and TRBJ2-7, with a weak D call TRBD1 (6 bases). Trimming removed 0 bases at V and 4 bases at J, with 16 bases between. This CDR3 contains 16 residues. CDR1 is MGHRA and CDR2 is YSYEKL in the germline V gene. The CDR3 DNA reads as TGCGCCAGCAGCCAAGATCGGGCGGTCAGGGGTTACGAGCAGTACTTC. Its protein is CASSQDRAVRGYEQYF.

The chain links TRBV6-2 or TRBV6-3 to TRBJ1-1; 11 bases agree with TRBD1. J gave up 5 bases and V 4 bases, and 6 bases lay outside the gene matches. This CDR3 has 15 residues. Germline CDR1 and CDR2: MNHEY and SVGEGT. The chain's CDR3 is CASSFRGTGGTEAFF. CDR3 coding DNA: TGTGCCAGCAGTTTTCGAGGGACAGGGGGAACTGAAGCTTTCTTT.

This clone was detected only a few times. V usage is TRBV24-1 and J usage is TRBJ1-4, with D possibly TRBD1 on 6 matching bases. The germline CDR1 and CDR2 sequences are KGHDR and SFDVKD. The germline V and J ends were trimmed by 4 bases and 6 bases, with 17 bases remaining between them. The CDR3 spans 16 residues. CDR3 loop: CATSEHQMGTYEKLFF. CDR3 DNA: TGTGCCACCAGTGAGCACCAGATGGGGACATATGAAAAACTGTTTTTT.

V usage is TRBV19 and J usage is TRBJ1-1; D perhaps matches TRBD1 (6 bases). The CDR3 is 14 amino acids. CDR1 and CDR2 (germline): LNHDA, SQIVND (reference sequence). Trimming took off 7 bases at V and 7 bases at J, with 19 bases between the two ends. The CDR3 region is CASIDPWGHREAFF. The DNA of the CDR3 is TGTGCCAGTATCGATCCATGGGGACACCGTGAAGCTTTCTTT.

The rearrangement joins TRBV7-2 to TRBJ2-5; D not certain. There are 15 residues in the CDR3. V was pared by 1 base and J by 5 bases, with 14 bases between. Per germline, CDR1 SGHTA and CDR2 FQGNSA. The chain's CDR3 is CASSLDRLVRETQYF. The CDR3 DNA reads TGTGCCAGCAGCTTAGATAGGCTAGTTAGGGAGACCCAGTACTTC.

The rearrangement joins TRBV5-6 to TRBJ2-1, with D tentatively TRBD1 (6 bases). The germline gives CDR1 SGHDT, CDR2 YYEEEE. V lost 4 bases to trimming and J lost 2 bases, with 13 bases between them. CDR3 length: 15 residues. CDR3 sequence: CASSPRGQAYNEQFF. CDR3 nucleotide sequence: TGTGCCAGCAGCCCGAGGGGACAAGCCTACAATGAGCAGTTCTTC.

V and J are TRBV19 and TRBJ2-2, with no clear D. V was pared by 0 bases and J by 6 bases, with 11 bases between. The length of the CDR3 is 15 residues. Germline V gene lookup returns CDR1 LNHDA and CDR2 SQIVND (reference sequence). The CDR3 coding sequence is TGTGCCAGTAGTATAGATCCCCTTAATTCCGGGGAGCTGTTTTTT. Its translation: CASSIDPLNSGELFF.

The V call is TRBV3-1 (or the pseudogene TRBV3-2), the J call TRBJ2-7, with 7 bases lining up with TRBD1. This CDR3 has 18 residues. The V gene's germline CDR1 is LGHDT and CDR2 YNNKEL (reference sequence). J lost 2 bases, V lost 0 bases, and 13 bases had no gene match. Here the CDR3 reads CASSQDRKGAQYTYEQYF. In DNA, the CDR3 is TGTGCCAGCAGCCAAGATCGAAAGGGGGCGCAATACACCTACGAGCAGTACTTC.

The table lists this clone with a count of one. The chain employs TRBV7-9 and TRBJ1-3, with a weak D call TRBD1 (6 bases). The CDR3 extends over 17 amino acids. Trimming shortened V by 3 bases and J by 2 bases, and 17 bases separated the two germline ends. Germline V gene sequence: CDR1 SEHNR, CDR2 FQNEAQ (reference sequence). This chain's CDR3 is CASSLAPGGATGNTIYF. CDR3 sequence (DNA): TGTGCCAGCAGCTTGGCCCCCGGGGGGGCTACTGGAAACACCATATATTTT.

The chain carries TRBV7-3 and TRBJ2-7, with 7 bases fitting TRBD2. Germline values: CDR1 SGHTA, CDR2 FQGTGA. This CDR3 is 15 amino acids long. With 5 bases clipped from V and 6 bases from J, the junction kept 13 bases outside the gene matches. The DNA for the CDR3 is TGTGCCAGCAGCGTGGGAGGGACGGGGGTCGGCGAGCAGTACTTC. Its translation: CASSVGGTGVGEQYF.

The chain links TRBV3-1 (or the pseudogene TRBV3-2) to TRBJ2-1, with D perhaps matching TRBD1 (6 bases). The CDR3 sequence is 15 residues long. Trimming cost V 0 bases and J 3 bases, with 9 bases left between them. The germline V gene has CDR1 LGHDT and CDR2 YNNKEL (reference sequence). The CDR3 sequence is CASSQEAGVYNEQFF. CDR3 in DNA: TGTGCCAGCAGCCAAGAGGCAGGGGTCTACAATGAGCAGTTCTTC.

The chain has TRBV11-2 and TRBJ1-1, with a weak D call TRBD1 (5 bases). Germline V gene lookup returns CDR1 SGHAT and CDR2 FQNNGV. The CDR3 has 14 residues. V lost 1 base and J lost 7, with 13 bases in between. In DNA, the CDR3 is TGTGCCAGCAGCTTAGTACCGGGGGGTGGTGAAGCTTTCTTT. Protein: CASSLVPGGGEAFF.

This sequence joins TRBV12-3 or TRBV12-4 and TRBJ2-7; D may be TRBD2 (5 bases). The CDR3 totals 13 residues. The V end was cut by 6 bases, the J end by 9 bases, with 18 bases between. This chain's CDR3 is CASSPSATSGQYF. The CDR3 DNA is TGTGCCAGCAGCCCATCCGCAACCAGCGGGCAGTACTTC.

The chain is built from TRBV15 and TRBJ1-2, with 10 bases lining up with TRBD1. The CDR3 extends over 15 amino acids. Germline CDR1 LNHNV, CDR2 YYDKDF (reference sequence). Germline trimming cut 5 bases from V and 2 bases from J; bases unmatched to any gene: 5. This chain's CDR3 is CATSPGQGGNYGYTF. CDR3 nucleotides: TGTGCCACCAGCCCCGGACAGGGGGGCAACTATGGCTACACCTTC.

This chain connects TRBV10-3 to TRBJ1-2, with D possibly being TRBD1 (5 bases). The germline V gene encodes CDR1 ENHRY and CDR2 SYGVKD. V gave up 7 bases and J gave up 4 bases, with 13 bases separating them. The CDR3 contains 13 residues. For the CDR3, the DNA is TGTGCCATCACCGAAGGGGAGGGCTATGGCTACACCTTC. Translating it yields CAITEGEGYGYTF.